This T cell receptor (beta chain) was sequenced in a study of blood T cell repertoires in COVID-19. Study information: Material from acute and convalescent COVID-19 was sourced from the United States, Italy and Spain. Sample material is recorded as cDNA or gDNA derived from T cells, B-cell-depleted T cells, or PBMCs.

In the original analysis: Estimation of nucleated cell counts relied on the amplification of reference gene primers. Using immunoSEQ multiplex PCR, the repertoire was profiled, and TCRdb retains in-frame clones only, with some absent. D and trimming were read from the DNA, whereas the V and J calls and clone size are those reported in that table. The repertoire has 250,000 or so clones, 84% of them found once; the top ten carry 4% to 4.5%. Per the germline V gene, CDR1 is MNHEY and CDR2 is SVGEGT. The V and J ends lost 6 bases and 5 bases respectively, with 19 bases between them. This CDR3 contains 15 residues.

The sequenced sample consisted of peripheral blood. This TCR came from a man between 60 and 75 years old with acute or convalescent COVID-19. The chain uses TRBV6-2 or TRBV6-3 and TRBJ2-5; possible D gene TRBD2, 5 bases. The CDR3 loop is CASSSTSEGGETQYF. The CDR3 nucleotides are TGTGCCAGCAGCTCAACATCGGAAGGAGGTGAGACCCAGTACTTC.